The 11 T cell receptor beta chains below come from one sample, sequenced in a study of cytomegalovirus exposure and HLA in healthy donors. PCR primers comprised 60 Vbeta and 13 Jbeta primers. TCRdb's copy holds only in-frame clones and misses some; the assay was immunoSEQ multiplex PCR. This sample yields approximately 250,000 clones, of which more than 75% are seen a single time; about 0.25% belongs to the top ten. The sample taken for sequencing was PBMCs. The origin of the receptors is a girl aged 2 to 9 in good health and CMV-seronegative.

The rearrangement joins TRBV9 to TRBJ2-1, with TRBD1 identical over 7 bases. With V trimmed by 0 bases and J by 2 bases, 2 bases remained unmatched. Germline-derived CDR1 and CDR2 are SGDLS and YYNGEE. This CDR3 region has 15 residues. The CDR3 nucleotides are TGTGCCAGCAGCGTAGGACAGGGAACCTACAATGAGCAGTTCTTC. This gives the protein CASSVGQGTYNEQFF.

The V gene is TRBV5-1, the J gene TRBJ1-4, with 7 positions matching TRBD1. V lost 4 bases to trimming and J lost 6 bases; unmatched junction nucleotides: 9. Germline V CDR1 and CDR2: SGHRS, YFSETQ. The CDR3 totals 15 residues. CDR3 sequence (DNA): TGCGCCAGCAGCCTCTCAGGAACAGGGGATGAAAAACTGTTTTTT. Amino acid sequence: CASSLSGTGDEKLFF.

This chain uses TRBV6-5 with TRBJ2-1, with 7 bases fitting TRBD1. V gave up 2 bases and J gave up 13 bases; unmatched junction bases: 11. The CDR3 has 14 amino acids. CDR1 and CDR2 from the germline V gene are MNHEY and SVGAGI. The CDR3 DNA is TGTGCCAGCAGTTACGCTCACCCCGGGACAGAACAGTTCTTC. It yields the protein CASSYAHPGTEQFF.

DNA of the CDR3: TGTGCCAGCAGCCCCGGGACAGTCCCGGGGTCCACCTTC. This codes for CASSPGTVPGSTF. The chain is built from TRBV11-2 and TRBJ1-2; 7 bases match TRBD1. The J segment lost 13 bases and the V segment lost 5 bases, leaving 13 bases of the junction unmatched. Germline-derived CDR1 and CDR2 are SGHAT and FQNNGV. The length of the CDR3 is 13 residues.

The chain uses TRBV6-1 and TRBJ2-3, with TRBD1 identical over 11 bases. The CDR3 has 15 amino acids. Germline assignment: CDR1 MNHNS and CDR2 SASEGT. The ends lost 4 bases at V and 5 bases at J; junction bases unmatched: 5. CDR3 nucleotide sequence: TGTGCCAGCAGTGCCTCCGGGACAGGGGGAGATACGCAGTATTTT. Its protein product is CASSASGTGGDTQYF.

This clone has only one observation. The genes are TRBV14 and TRBJ2-5; D is undetermined. This CDR3 is 11 amino acids long. The V and J ends lost 3 bases and 5 bases respectively, with 4 bases between them. CDR1 is SGHDN, CDR2 FVKESK, per germline. The CDR3 bases are TGTGCCAGCAGCCACGCGGAGACCCAGTACTTC. This encodes CASSHAETQYF.

The chain couples TRBV7-2 to TRBJ1-5; weak D call: TRBD1 (6 bases). Germline V lookup: CDR1 SGHTA, CDR2 FQGNSA. Deletions cut 2 bases from V and 0 bases from J, with 11 bases between. The CDR3 extends over 16 amino acids. CDR3 protein: CASSLYGGISNQPQHF. The CDR3 DNA is TGTGCCAGCAGCTTATATGGGGGCATTAGCAATCAGCCCCAGCATTTT.

The chain recombines TRBV4-1 with TRBJ1-2; the match to TRBD1 covers 11 bases. In germline, CDR1 is MGHRA, CDR2 YSYEKL. V lost 4 bases and J lost 4; bases outside the gene matches: 8. The CDR3 totals 16 residues. CDR3 sequence: CASSRVRGQGAYGYTF. The CDR3 DNA reads TGCGCCAGCAGCCGCGTACGAGGACAGGGGGCCTATGGCTACACCTTC.

The chain links TRBV11-2 to TRBJ2-3, with 11 bases matching TRBD2. This CDR3 comprises 15 residues. CDR1 and CDR2 (germline): SGHAT, FQNNGV. V shed 3 bases, J shed 10 bases, and the junction held 9 bases outside the gene matches. This CDR3 reads CASSFPSGGSSAQYF. The DNA for the CDR3 is TGTGCCAGCAGCTTCCCTAGCGGGGGGTCGTCTGCGCAGTATTTT.

The gene calls are TRBV7-8 and TRBJ1-1, with 8 bases matching TRBD1. CDR1 and CDR2 from the germline V gene are SGHVS and FQNEAQ. This CDR3 is 16 amino acids long. The J segment lost 0 bases and the V segment lost 1 base, leaving 4 bases of the junction unmatched. Written as DNA, the CDR3 is TGTGCCAGCAGCTTAGACCCGGACAGGGTGAACACTGAAGCTTTCTTT. Amino acids: CASSLDPDRVNTEAFF. The full variable domain, completed using reference TRBV7-8 and TRBJ1-1, is GAGVSQSPRYKVAKRGQDVALRCDPISGHVSLFWYQQALGQGPEFLTYFQNEAQLDKSGLPSDRFFAERPEGSVSTLKIQRTQQEDSAVYLCASSLDPDRVNTEAFFGQGTRLTVV.

The CDR3 DNA reads TGCGCCAGCAGCCAGACAGGGGGCGCTTTCAATGAGCAGTTCTTC. It encodes CASSQTGGAFNEQFF. The rearrangement joins TRBV5-1 to TRBJ2-1; 10 bases fit TRBD1. The V gene's germline CDR1 is SGHRS and CDR2 YFSETQ. The CDR3 runs 15 residues. V dropped 4 bases and J dropped 6; count of bases not matched to a gene: 7.